This T cell receptor beta chain was documented in a study of PD-1 blockade in classical Hodgkin lymphoma. Study in general: The patients were dosed with nivolumab 3 mg/kg, infused intravenously every 2 weeks. Whole-study results and caveats: Underlying causes for the observed repertoire differences were not defined, possibly disease activity or prior therapy. Baseline TCR diversity was reportedly lower in newly diagnosed patients than healthy donors. By cycle point C4D1, TCR diversity had risen significantly in CD4+ cells (but not CD8+ cells).

About this clone itself: What it binds is not known.

Clones were sequenced by immunoSEQ multiplex PCR, and TCRdb holds only the in-frame ones, with some missing. The sample lists tens of thousands of clones, just over 75% seen once, with roughly two fifths in the top ten. No patient escaped relapse after autologous stem cell transplantation, and brentuximab vedotin exposure varied. This receptor was obtained from a human donor with classical Hodgkin lymphoma. The sample consisted of peripheral blood mononuclear cells (PBMCs), taken before the second cycle of nivolumab.

The chain's CDR3 is CASTKNRGATFNSPLHF. CDR3 coding DNA: TGTGCCAGCACCAAAAACCGGGGGGCGACCTTTAATTCACCCCTCCACTTT. V is TRBV5-6 and J is TRBJ1-6, with D possibly being TRBD1 (6 bases). CDR1 and CDR2 from the germline V gene are SGHDT and YYEEEE. V lost 6 bases and J 6 bases, leaving 22 bases between the germline ends. This CDR3 contains 17 residues.